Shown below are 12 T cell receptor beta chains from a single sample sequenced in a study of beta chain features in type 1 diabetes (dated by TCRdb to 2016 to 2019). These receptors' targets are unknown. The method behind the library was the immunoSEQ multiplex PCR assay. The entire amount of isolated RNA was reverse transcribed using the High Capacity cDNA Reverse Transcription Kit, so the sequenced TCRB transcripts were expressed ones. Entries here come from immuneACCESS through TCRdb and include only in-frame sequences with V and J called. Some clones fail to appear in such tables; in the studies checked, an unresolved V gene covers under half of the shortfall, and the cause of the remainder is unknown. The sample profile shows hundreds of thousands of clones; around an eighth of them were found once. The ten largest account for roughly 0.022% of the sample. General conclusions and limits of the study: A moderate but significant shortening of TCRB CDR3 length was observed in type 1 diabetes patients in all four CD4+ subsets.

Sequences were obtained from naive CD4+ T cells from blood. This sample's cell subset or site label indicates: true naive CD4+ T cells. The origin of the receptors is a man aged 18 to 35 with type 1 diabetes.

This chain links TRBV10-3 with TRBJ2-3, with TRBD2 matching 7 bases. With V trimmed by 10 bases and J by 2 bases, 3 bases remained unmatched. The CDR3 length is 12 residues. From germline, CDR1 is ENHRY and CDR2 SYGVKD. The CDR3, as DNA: TGTGCCACAGGGACTACCACAGATACGCAGTATTTT. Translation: CATGTTTDTQYF.

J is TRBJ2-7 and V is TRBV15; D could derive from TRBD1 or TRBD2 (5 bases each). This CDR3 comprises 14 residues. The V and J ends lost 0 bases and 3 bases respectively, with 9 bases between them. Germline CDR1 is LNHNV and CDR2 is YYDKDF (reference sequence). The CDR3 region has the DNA TGTGCCACCAGCAGAGATGCAGGGAGCTACGAGCAGTACTTC. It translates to CATSRDAGSYEQYF.

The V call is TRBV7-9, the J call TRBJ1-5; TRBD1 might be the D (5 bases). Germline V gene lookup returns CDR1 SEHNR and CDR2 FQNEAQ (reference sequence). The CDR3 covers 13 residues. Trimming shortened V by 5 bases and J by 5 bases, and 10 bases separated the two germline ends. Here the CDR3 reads CASSRDGHQPQHF. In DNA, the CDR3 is TGTGCCAGCAGCCGGGACGGACATCAGCCCCAGCATTTT. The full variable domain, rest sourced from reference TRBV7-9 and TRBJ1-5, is DTGVSQNPRHKITKRGQNVTFRCDPISEHNRLYWYRQTLGQGPEFLTYFQNEAQLEKSRLLSDRFSAERPKGSFSTLEIQRTEQGDSAMYLCASSRDGHQPQHFGDGTRLSIL.

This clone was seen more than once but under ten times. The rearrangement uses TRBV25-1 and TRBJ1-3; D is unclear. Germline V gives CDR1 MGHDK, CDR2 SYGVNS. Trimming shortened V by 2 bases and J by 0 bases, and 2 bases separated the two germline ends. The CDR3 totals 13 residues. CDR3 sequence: CASSELSGNTIYF. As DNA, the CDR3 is TGTGCCAGCAGTGAACTCTCTGGAAACACCATATATTTT.

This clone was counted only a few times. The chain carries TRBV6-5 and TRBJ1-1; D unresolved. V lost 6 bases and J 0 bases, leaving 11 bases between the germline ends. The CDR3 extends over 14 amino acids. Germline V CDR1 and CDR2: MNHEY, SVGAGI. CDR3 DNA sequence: TGTGCCAGCAGGACCTCATGGATGAACACTGAAGCTTTCTTT. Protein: CASRTSWMNTEAFF.

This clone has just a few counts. CDR3 DNA sequence: TGCAGCGTTGTCCTCAGGGGGCCTGGCTACACCTTC. Translation gives CSVVLRGPGYTF. The chain links TRBV29-1 to TRBJ1-2; 8 nucleotides match TRBD1. Germline loops: CDR1 SQVTM, CDR2 ANQGSEA. V was clipped by 4 bases and J by 7 bases; unmatched bases: 5. This CDR3 comprises 12 residues.

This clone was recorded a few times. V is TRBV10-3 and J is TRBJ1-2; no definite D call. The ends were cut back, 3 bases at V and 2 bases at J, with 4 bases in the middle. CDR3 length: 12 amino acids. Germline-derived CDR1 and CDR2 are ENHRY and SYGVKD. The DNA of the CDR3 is TGTGCCATCAGTGAATTCAACTATGGCTACACCTTC. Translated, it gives CAISEFNYGYTF.

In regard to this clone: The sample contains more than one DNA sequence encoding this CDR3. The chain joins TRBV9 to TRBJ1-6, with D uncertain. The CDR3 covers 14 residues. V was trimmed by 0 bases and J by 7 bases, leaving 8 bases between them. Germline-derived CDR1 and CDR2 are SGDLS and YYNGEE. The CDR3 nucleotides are TGTGCCAGCAGCGTAGGGGCTGGAAATTCACCCCTCCACTTT. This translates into CASSVGAGNSPLHF.

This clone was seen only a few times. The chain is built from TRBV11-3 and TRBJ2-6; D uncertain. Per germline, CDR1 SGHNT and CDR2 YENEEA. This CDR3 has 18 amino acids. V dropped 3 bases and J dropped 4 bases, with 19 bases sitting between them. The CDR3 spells CASSFPGPIPSGANVLTF. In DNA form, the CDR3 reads TGTGCCAGCAGCTTTCCCGGGCCCATACCTTCCGGGGCCAACGTCCTGACTTTC.

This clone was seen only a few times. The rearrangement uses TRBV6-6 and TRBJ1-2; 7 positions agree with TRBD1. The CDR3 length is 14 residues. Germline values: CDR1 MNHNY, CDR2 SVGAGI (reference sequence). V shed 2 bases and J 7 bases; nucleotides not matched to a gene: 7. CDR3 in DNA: TGTGCCAGCAGTTACCCGACAGGGTCGCGTGGCTACACCTTC. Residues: CASSYPTGSRGYTF.

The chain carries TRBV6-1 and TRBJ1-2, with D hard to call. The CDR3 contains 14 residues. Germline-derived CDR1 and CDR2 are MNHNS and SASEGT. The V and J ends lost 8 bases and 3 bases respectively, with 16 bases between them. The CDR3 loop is CASLPPGIHYGYTF. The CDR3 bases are TGTGCCAGCCTTCCCCCTGGGATCCACTATGGCTACACCTTC.

The CDR3 sequence: CASSLPQGPQETQYF. DNA for the CDR3: TGTGCCAGCAGTCTACCCCAGGGACCCCAAGAGACCCAGTACTTC. V usage is TRBV28 and J usage is TRBJ2-5, with D perhaps matching TRBD1 or TRBD2 (5 bases each). V lost 5 bases, J lost 1 base, and 14 bases lay in between. CDR3 length: 15 amino acids. Germline CDR1 MDHEN, CDR2 SYDVKM.